This TCR beta chain originates from a study of a mutant IDH1 vaccine in newly diagnosed glioma. Libraries were prepared by immunoSEQ multiplex PCR; TCRdb keeps only in-frame clonotypes and omits some of them. Seen here are tens of thousands of clones, approximately 90% observed once, and the top ten hold roughly 4.4%. V shed 5 bases and J shed 2 bases, with 7 bases lying between them. Germline V CDR1 and CDR2: SNHLY, FYNNEI. CDR3 length: 13 amino acids. As for time point: baseline, week 1 (first vaccination visit). Described treatment: pre-vaccination baseline after standard-of-care therapy. Only one count was recorded for this clone.

V is TRBV2 and J is TRBJ1-3; D might be TRBD1 (5 bases). The source material was PBMCs, sampled from a glioma patient treated with radiotherapy, temozolomide or both. This TCR was sampled from a woman in her 40s with glioma. CDR3 nucleotides: TGTGCCAGCAGTCAGACAGCTGGAAACACCATATATTTT. Its translation: CASSQTAGNTIYF.